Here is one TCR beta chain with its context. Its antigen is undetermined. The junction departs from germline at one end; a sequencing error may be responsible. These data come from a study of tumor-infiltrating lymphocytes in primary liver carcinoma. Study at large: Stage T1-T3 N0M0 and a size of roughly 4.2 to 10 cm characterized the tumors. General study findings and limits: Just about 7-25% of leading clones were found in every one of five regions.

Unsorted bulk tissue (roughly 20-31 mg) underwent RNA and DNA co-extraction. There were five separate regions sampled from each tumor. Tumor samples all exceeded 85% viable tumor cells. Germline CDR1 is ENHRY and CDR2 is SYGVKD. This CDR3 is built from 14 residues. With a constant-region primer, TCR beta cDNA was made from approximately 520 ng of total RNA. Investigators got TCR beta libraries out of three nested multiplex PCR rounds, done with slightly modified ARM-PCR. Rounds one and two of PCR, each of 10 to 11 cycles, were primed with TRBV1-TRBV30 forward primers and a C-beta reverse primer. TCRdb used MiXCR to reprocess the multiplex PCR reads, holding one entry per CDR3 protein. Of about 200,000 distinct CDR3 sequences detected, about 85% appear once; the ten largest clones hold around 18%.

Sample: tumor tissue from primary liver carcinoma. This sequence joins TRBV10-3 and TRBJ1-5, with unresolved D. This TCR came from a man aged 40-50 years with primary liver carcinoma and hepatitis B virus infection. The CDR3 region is CGISEVLRGQPQHF. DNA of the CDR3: TGTGGCATCAGTGAGGTACTCCGAGGTCAGCCCCAGCATTTT.